This TCR beta chain stems from a study of pediatric ulcerative colitis. The data were produced by immunoSEQ multiplex PCR, yet TCRdb's version contains in-frame clones alone and is incomplete. The top ten clones hold about 1.5% of a sample with tens of thousands of clones, more than 75% of them seen once. This CDR3 spans 14 amino acids. V was pared by 0 bases and J by 5 bases, with 8 bases between. With regard to this clone: What it binds is unknown.

Findings and limits, study-wide: Rectal repertoires separated controls, mild-moderate and acute severe colitis. All ulcerative colitis patients, but no controls, carried two rectal clonotypes. Blood-rectal clonal overlap within each person was significantly higher in ulcerative colitis patients than controls.

V gene TRBV23-1 combines with J gene TRBJ2-1; D ambiguous. TRBV23-1 is flagged as an ORF with uncertain function. Input material: blood. The origin of this receptor is a boy aged 10-17 years who was a control in a study of pediatric ulcerative colitis. CDR3 coding DNA: TGCGCCAGCAGTCAATCAGGGAAAGACAATGAGCAGTTCTTC. It codes for CASSQSGKDNEQFF.